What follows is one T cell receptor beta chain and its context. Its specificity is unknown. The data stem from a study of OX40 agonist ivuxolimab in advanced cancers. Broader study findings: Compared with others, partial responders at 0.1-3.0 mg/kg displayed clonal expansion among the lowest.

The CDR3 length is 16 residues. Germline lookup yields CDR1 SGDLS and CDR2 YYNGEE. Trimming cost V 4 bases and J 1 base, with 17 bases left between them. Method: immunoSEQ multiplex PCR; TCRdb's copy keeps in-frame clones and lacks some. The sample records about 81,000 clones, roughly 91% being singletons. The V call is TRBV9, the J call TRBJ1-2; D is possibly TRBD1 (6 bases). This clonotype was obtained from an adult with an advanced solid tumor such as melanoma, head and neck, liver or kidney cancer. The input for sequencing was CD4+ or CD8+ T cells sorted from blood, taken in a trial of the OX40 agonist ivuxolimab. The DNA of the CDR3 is TGTGCCAGCAGCCCCCGTGCAGGGGAGGGTAACTATGGCTACACCTTC. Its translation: CASSPRAGEGNYGYTF.